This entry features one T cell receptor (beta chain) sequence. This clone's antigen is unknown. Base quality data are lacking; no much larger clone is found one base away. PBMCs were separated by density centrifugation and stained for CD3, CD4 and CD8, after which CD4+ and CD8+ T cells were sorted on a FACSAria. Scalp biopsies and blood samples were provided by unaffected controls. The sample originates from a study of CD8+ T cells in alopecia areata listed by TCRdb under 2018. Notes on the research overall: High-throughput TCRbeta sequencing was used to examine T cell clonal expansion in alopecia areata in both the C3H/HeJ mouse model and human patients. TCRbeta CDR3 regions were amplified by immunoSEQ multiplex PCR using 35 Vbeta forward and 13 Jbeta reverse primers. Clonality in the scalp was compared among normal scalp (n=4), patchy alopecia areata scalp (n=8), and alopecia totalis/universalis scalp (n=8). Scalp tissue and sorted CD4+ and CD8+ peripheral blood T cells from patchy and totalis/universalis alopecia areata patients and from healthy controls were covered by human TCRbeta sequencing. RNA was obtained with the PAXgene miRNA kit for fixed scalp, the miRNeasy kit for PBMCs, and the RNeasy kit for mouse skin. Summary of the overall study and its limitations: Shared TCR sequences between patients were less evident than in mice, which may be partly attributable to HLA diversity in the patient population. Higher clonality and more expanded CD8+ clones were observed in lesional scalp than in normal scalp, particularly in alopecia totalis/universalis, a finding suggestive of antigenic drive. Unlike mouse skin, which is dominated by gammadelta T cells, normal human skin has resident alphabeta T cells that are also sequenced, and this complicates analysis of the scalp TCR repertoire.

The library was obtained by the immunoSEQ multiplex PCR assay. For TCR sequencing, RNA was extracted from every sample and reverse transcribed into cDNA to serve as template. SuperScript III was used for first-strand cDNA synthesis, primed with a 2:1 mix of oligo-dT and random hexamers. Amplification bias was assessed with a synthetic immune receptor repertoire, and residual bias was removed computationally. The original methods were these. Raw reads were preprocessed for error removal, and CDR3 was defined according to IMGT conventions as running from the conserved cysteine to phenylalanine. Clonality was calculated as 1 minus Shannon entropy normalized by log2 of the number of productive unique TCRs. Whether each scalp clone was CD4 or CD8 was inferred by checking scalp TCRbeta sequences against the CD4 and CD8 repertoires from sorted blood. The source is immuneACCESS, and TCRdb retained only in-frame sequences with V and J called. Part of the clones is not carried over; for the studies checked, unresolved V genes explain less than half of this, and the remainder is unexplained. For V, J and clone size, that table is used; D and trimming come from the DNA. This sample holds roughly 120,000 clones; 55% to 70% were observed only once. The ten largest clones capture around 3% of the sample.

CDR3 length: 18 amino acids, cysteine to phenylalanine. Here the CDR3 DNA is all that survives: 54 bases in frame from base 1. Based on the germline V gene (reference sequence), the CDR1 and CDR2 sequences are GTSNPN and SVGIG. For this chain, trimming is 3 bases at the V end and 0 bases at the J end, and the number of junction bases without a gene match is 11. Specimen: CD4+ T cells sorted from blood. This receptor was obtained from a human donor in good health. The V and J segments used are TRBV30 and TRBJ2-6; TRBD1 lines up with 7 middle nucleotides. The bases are TGTGCCTGGAGATTTAAGACAGGGTCCCTCTCTGGGGCCAACGTCCTGACTTTC. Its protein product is CAWRFKTGSLSGANVLTF.